This T cell receptor (beta chain) stems from a study of cytomegalovirus exposure and HLA in healthy donors. V dropped 5 bases and J dropped 2 bases, with 6 bases sitting between them. The CDR3 length is 12 residues. CDR1 is SGHAT and CDR2 is FQNNGV in the germline V gene. The PCR had 60 Vbeta and 13 Jbeta primers. Profiling relied on immunoSEQ multiplex PCR, and the TCRdb table lists in-frame clones only, not all of them. The sample lists roughly 190,000 clones, around 79% occurring once. This clone was recorded only once. The sequence derives from a girl aged 5 to 17 in good health and CMV-seropositive. Sequenced: PBMCs. The rearrangement links TRBV11-2 to TRBJ2-5, with D tentatively TRBD2 (6 bases). CDR3 protein: CASSRGQETQYF. The CDR3 bases are TGTGCCAGCAGCCGGGGGCAAGAGACCCAGTACTTC.